The clone carrying this T cell receptor beta chain was observed a few times. Trimming removed 6 bases from V and 1 base from J, with 1 base in between. The germline V gene has CDR1 MNHEY and CDR2 SVGAGI. The CDR3 is 11 residues long. This record comes from a study of cytotoxic CD8 clonotypes in ibrutinib-treated CLL. Clones were read by immunoSEQ multiplex PCR, and TCRdb kept only the in-frame ones, dropping some. The sample lists approximately 190,000 clones, 60% to 80% occurring once. Sequenced material: PBMCs, taken after 12 months of ibrutinib treatment. This sequence originates from a human donor with chronic lymphocytic leukemia. J is TRBJ1-5 and V is TRBV6-5; D uncertain. The CDR3 region is CASRSNQPQHF. The CDR3 DNA follows: TGTGCCAGCAGAAGCAATCAGCCCCAGCATTTT.